The source of this T cell receptor beta chain is a study of shared clonotypes between healthy human individuals. CD8 cells classed as naive were CD45RO-negative and positively selected for CCR7, excluding terminally differentiated effector memory CD45RA+ cells. CDR1 and CDR2 from the germline V gene are MDHEN and SYDVKM. The length of the CDR3 is 15 residues. Repertoires were generated with immunoSEQ multiplex PCR, while TCRdb's copy carries only in-frame clones and drops some. This table holds hundreds of thousands of clones, 95% to 96% found once. This chain connects TRBV28 to TRBJ2-5; no firm D call. The tail of the sequence fits TRBJ2-7 better, so the J call may be wrong. The receptor was isolated from a woman in her 30s in good health. Material: naive CD8+ T cells sorted from blood. CDR3 protein: CASSFRPTSSYEQYF. CDR3 in DNA: TGTGCCAGCAGTTTCCGGCCCACGAGCTCCTACGAGCAGTACTTC.